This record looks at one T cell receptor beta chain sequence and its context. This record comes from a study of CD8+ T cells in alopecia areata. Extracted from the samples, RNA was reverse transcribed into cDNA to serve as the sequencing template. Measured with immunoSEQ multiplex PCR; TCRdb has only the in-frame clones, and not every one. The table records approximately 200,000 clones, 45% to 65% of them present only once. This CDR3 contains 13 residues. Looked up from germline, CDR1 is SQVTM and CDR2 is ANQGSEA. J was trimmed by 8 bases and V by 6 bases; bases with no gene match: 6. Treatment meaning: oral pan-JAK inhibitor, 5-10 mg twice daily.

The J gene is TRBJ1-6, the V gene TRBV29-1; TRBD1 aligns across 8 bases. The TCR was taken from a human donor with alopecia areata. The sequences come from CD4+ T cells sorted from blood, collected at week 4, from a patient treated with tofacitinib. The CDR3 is CSVRDRLDSPLHF. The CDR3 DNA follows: TGCAGCGTCCGGGACAGGCTGGATTCACCCCTCCACTTT. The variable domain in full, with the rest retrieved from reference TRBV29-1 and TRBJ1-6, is SAVISQKPSRDICQRGTSLTIQCQVDSQVTMMFWYRQQPGQSLTLIATANQGSEATYESGFVIDKFPISRPNLTFSTLTVSNMSPEDSSIYLCSVRDRLDSPLHFGNGTRLTVT.